This T cell receptor beta chain was found in a study of CD8 T cells in Susac syndrome. Study-wide results and caveats: TCR sequencing and HLA analysis covered a relatively small number of individuals.

0.5 to 1 ug RNA was reverse transcribed with random hexamers. Each CDR3 protein is one row after TCRdb ran MiXCR on the immunoSEQ multiplex PCR reads. This sample has roughly 80,000 distinct CDR3 sequences; about 93% occur once, and the top ten carry roughly 0.24%. The CDR3 is made up of 14 amino acids. Trimming pared 3 bases from V and 5 bases from J, leaving 10 bases between. On this clonotype: What it binds is unknown.

The chain carries TRBV12-3 or TRBV12-4 and TRBJ1-4; possible D gene TRBD1, 5 bases. This TCR was sampled from a human donor in good health. Sequences were obtained from CD8+ T cells from PBMCs. The CDR3 spells CASSFGGRNEKLFF. The CDR3, as DNA: TGTGCCAGCAGTTTCGGGGGTAGAAATGAAAAACTGTTTTTT.